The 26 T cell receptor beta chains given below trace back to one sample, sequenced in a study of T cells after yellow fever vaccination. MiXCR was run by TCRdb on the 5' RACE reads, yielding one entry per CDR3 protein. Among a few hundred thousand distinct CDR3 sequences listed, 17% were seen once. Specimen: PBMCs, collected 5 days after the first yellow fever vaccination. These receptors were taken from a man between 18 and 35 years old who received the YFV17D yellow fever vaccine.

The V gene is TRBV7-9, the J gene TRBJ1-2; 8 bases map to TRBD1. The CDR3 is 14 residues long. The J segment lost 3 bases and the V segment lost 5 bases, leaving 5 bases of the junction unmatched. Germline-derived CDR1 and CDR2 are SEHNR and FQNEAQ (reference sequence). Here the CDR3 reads CASSPGGAYYGYTF. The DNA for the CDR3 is TGTGCCAGCAGCCCAGGGGGCGCGTACTATGGCTACACCTTC.

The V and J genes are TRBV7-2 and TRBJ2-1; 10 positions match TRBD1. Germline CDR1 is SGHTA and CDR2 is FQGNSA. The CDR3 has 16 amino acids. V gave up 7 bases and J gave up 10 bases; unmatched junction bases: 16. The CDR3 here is CASTLRIQRTGGEQFF. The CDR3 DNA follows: TGTGCCAGCACGCTTAGAATACAGCGGACAGGGGGAGAGCAGTTCTTC. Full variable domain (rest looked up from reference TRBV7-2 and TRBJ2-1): GAGVSQSPSNKVTEKGKDVELRCDPISGHTALYWYRQSLGQGLEFLIYFQGNSAPDKSGLPSDRFSAERTGGSVSTLTIQRTQQEDSAVYLCASTLRIQRTGGEQFFGPGTRLTVL.

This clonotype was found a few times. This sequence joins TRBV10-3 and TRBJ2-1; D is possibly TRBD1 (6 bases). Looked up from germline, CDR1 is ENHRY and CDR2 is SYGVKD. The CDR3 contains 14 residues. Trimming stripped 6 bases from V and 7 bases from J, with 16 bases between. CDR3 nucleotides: TGTGCCATCAGGTCGATCTCAGGGGCAAATGAGCAGTTCTTC. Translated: CAIRSISGANEQFF.

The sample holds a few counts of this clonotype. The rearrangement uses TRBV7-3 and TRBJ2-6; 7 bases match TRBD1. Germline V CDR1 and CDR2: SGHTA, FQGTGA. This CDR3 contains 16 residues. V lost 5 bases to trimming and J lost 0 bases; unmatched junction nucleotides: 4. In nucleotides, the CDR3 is TGTGCCAGCAGCGTGACAGGGTACTCTGGGGCCAACGTCCTGACTTTC. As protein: CASSVTGYSGANVLTF.

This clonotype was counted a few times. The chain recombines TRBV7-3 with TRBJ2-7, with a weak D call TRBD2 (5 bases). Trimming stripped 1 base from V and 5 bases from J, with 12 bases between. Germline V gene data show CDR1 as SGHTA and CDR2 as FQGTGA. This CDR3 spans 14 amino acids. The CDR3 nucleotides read TGTGCCAGCAGCTTAAGGGCGGGCGACGACGAGCAGTACTTC. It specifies CASSLRAGDDEQYF.

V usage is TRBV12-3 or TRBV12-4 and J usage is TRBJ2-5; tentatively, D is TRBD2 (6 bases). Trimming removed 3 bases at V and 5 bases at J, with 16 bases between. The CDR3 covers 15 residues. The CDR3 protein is CASSFSAEGRETQYF. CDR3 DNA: TGTGCCAGCAGTTTCTCTGCGGAGGGACGGGAGACCCAGTACTTC.

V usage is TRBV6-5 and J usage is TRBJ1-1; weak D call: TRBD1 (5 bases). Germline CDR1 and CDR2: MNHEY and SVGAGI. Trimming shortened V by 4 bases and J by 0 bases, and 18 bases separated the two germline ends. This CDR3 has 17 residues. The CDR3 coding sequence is TGTGCCAGCAGTTTCGTCACCCCCGGGACGGTGAACACTGAAGCTTTCTTT. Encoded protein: CASSFVTPGTVNTEAFF.

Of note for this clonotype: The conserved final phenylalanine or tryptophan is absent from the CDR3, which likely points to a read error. In DNA, the CDR3 is TGTGCCAGCAGTTTAGGATCCGGACGCCGCCAGCCCCAGCATTTA. It encodes CASSLGSGRRQPQHL. The V and J genes are TRBV12-3 or TRBV12-4 and TRBJ1-5, with no clear D. V lost 1 base to trimming and J lost 7 bases, with 14 bases between them. The CDR3 has 15 amino acids.

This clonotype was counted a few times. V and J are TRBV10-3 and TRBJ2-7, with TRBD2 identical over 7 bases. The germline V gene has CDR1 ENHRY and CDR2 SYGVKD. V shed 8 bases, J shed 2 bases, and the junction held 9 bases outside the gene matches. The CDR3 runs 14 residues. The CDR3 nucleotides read TGTGCCATCTCAGTAGGACTAGGAGCCTACGAGCAGTACTTC. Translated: CAISVGLGAYEQYF.

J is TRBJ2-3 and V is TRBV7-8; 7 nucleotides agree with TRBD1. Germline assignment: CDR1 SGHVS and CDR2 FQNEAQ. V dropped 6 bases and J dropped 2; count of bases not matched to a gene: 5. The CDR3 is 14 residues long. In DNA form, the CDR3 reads TGTGCCAGCAGGGGACAGAGACACACAGATACGCAGTATTTT. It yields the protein CASRGQRHTDTQYF.

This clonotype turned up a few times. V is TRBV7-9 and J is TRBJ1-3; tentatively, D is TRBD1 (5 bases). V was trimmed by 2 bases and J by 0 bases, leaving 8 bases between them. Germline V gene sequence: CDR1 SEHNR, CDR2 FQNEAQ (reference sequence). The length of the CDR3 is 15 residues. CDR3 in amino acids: CASSLRGTSGNTIYF. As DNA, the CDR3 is TGTGCCAGCAGCTTAAGAGGGACCTCTGGAAACACCATATATTTT.

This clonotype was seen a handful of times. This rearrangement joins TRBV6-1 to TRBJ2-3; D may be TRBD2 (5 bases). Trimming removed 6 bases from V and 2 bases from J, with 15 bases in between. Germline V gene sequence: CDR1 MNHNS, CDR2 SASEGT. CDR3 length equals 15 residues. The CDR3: CASSGEATHTDTQYF. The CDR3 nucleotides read TGTGCCAGCAGCGGGGAAGCTACTCACACAGATACGCAGTATTTT.

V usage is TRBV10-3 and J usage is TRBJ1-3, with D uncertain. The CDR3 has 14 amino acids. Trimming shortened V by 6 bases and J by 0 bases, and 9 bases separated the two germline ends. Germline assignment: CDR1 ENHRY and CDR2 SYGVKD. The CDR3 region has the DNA TGTGCCATCAGGGGAGAAATCTCTGGAAACACCATATATTTT. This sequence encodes CAIRGEISGNTIYF.

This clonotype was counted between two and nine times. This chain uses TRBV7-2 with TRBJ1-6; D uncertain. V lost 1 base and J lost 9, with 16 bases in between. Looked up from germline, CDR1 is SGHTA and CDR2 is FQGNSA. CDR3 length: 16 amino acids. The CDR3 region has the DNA TGTGCCAGCAGCTTAGTTGGGCGGCGACGGGGTTCACCCCTCCACTTT. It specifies CASSLVGRRRGSPLHF.

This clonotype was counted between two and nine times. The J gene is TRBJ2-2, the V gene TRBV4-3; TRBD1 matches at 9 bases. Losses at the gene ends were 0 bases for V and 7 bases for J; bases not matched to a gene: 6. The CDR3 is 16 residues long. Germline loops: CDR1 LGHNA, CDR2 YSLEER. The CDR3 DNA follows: TGCGCCAGCAGCCAAGATGGAACAGGGGGCAGCGGGGAGCTGTTTTTT. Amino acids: CASSQDGTGGSGELFF.

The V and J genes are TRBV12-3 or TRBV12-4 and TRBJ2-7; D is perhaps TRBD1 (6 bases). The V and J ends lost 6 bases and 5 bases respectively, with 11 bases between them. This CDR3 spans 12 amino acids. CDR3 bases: TGTGCCAGCAGCTGGCCAGGGGACGAGCAGTACTTC. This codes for CASSWPGDEQYF.

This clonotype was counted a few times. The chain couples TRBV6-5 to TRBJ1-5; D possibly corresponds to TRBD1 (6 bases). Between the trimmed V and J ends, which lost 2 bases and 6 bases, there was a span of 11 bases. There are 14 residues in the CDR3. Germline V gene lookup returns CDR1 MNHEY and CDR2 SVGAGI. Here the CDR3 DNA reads TGTGCCAGCAGTTACGAGGCAGGGGTTCAGCCCCAGCATTTT. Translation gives CASSYEAGVQPQHF.

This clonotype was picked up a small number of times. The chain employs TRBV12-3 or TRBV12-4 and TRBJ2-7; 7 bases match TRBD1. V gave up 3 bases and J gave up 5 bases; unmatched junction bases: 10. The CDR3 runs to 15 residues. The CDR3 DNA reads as TGTGCCAGCAGTTTGAGCTACAGGGGAGCGAACGAGCAGTACTTC. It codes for CASSLSYRGANEQYF.

The CDR3: CASSYARRTSGGVYNEQFF. The CDR3 DNA sequence: TGTGCCAGCAGTTACGCGAGGCGGACTAGCGGGGGGGTCTACAATGAGCAGTTCTTC. The chain is built from TRBV6-5 and TRBJ2-1; TRBD2 matches at 15 bases. The CDR3 contains 19 residues. Germline CDR1 is MNHEY and CDR2 is SVGAGI. Trimming at V came to 2 bases and at J to 3 bases, leaving 8 bases not matched to a gene.

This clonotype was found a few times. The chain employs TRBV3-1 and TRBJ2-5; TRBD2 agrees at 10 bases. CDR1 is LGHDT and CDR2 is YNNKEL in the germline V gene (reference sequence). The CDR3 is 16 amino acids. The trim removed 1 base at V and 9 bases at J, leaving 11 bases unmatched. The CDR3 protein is CASSQALSGGTASQYF. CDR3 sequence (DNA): TGTGCCAGCAGCCAAGCTCTTAGCGGGGGGACGGCGTCCCAGTACTTC.

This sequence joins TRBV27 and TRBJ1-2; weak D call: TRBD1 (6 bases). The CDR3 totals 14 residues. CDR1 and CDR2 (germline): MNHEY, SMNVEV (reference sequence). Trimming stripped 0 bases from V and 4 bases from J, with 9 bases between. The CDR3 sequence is CASSLSRDTYGYTF. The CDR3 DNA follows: TGTGCCAGCAGTTTATCCCGGGACACCTATGGCTACACCTTC.

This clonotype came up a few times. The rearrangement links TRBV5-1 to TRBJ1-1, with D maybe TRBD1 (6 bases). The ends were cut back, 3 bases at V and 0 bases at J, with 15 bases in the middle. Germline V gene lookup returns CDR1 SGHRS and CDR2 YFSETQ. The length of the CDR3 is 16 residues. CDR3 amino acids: CASSWGPSSVNTEAFF. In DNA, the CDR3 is TGCGCCAGCAGCTGGGGGCCGAGTAGCGTGAACACTGAAGCTTTCTTT.

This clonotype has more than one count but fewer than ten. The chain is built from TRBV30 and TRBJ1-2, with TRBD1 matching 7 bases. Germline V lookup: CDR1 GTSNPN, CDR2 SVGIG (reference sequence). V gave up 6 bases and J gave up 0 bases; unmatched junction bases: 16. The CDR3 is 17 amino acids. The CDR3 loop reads CACWGQTTRRPNYGYTF. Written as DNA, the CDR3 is TGTGCCTGCTGGGGACAGACGACCCGACGACCTAACTATGGCTACACCTTC.

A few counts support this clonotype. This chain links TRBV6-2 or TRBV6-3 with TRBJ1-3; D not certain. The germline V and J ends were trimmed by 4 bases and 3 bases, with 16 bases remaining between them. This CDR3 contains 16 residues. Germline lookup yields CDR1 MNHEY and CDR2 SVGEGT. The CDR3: CASSSGSGRFGNTIYF. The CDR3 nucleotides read TGTGCCAGCAGTTCTGGATCCGGACGGTTTGGAAACACCATATATTTT.

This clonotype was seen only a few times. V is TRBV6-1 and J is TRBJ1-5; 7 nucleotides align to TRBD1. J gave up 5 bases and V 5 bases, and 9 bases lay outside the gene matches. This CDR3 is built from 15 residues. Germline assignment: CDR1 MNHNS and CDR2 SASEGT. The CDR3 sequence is CASSKEPGQHQPQHF. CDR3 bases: TGTGCCAGCAGTAAAGAACCGGGACAGCATCAGCCCCAGCATTTT.

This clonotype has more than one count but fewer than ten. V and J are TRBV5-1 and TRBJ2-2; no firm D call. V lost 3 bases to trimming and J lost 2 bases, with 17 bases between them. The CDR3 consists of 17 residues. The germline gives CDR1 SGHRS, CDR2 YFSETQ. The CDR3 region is CASSSGPRVGNTGELFF. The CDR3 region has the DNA TGCGCCAGCAGCTCGGGTCCTCGCGTGGGCAACACCGGGGAGCTGTTTTTT. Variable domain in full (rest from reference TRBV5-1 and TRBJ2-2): KAGVTQTPRYLIKTRGQQVTLSCSPISGHRSVSWYQQTPGQGLQFLFEYFSETQRNKGNFPGRFSGRQFSNSRSEMNVSTLELGDSALYLCASSSGPRVGNTGELFFGEGSRLTVL.